This T cell receptor beta chain is from a study of T cells in Graves' hyperthyroidism and ophthalmopathy. V lost 7 bases to trimming and J lost 3 bases, with 10 bases between them. CDR1 MGHRA and CDR2 YSYEKL come from the germline V gene. The CDR3 is made up of 12 amino acids. The source material, RNA transcripts, was used to amplify TCR beta CDR3 regions. RT-PCR in the first round (using the HTBI primer set) targeted the TCR CDR3. TCRdb itself ran the multiplex PCR reads through MiXCR, one entry per CDR3 protein. The profile shows about 380,000 distinct CDR3 sequences, around a sixth of them singletons. The sample holds a few counts of this clonotype.

The chain combines TRBV4-1 with TRBJ2-7; the D gene is possibly TRBD1 (6 bases). The source of this sequence is a young man with Graves' ophthalmopathy. The source material was blood. In DNA form, the CDR3 reads TGCGCCAGCATGGGGACAAGCTACGAGCAGTACTTC. This encodes CASMGTSYEQYF.